This T cell receptor (beta chain) was sequenced during a study of regulatory T cells in long-lasting Graves disease. General study points: Patients with persistent disease shared 2,741 public clonotypes, outpacing the approximately 920 shared by new patients. The TCR repertoire of persistent Graves' patients was less diverse than that of newly diagnosed ones.

The CDR3 length is 16 residues. The V gene's germline CDR1 is SGHDN and CDR2 FVKESK. Assembly of TCR beta libraries relied on iRepertoire HTBI primers together with Arm-PCR of CDR3 regions. In the authors' methods: The identification of roughly 62 TRBV and 14 to 15 TRBJ segments was made across samples. TCRdb reanalysed the multiplex PCR reads using MiXCR and keeps one entry per CDR3 protein. These V and J calls derive from TCRdb rather than the authors' analysis. Of approximately 480,000 distinct CDR3 sequences listed, around 15% are singletons. Stated time point: newly diagnosed GD, antithyroid drugs for less than 3 months. Construction of the TCR library relied on RNA isolated from PBMCs. This clonotype was seen more than once but under ten times. The target antigen is unknown. The junction differs from germline at one of its ends, possibly a read error. The same data also contributed to another study, on T cells in Graves' hyperthyroidism and ophthalmopathy.

This TCR was sampled from a man aged 35 to 55 with Graves disease. This rearrangement joins TRBV14 to TRBJ2-1; unclear D gene. Source: peripheral blood mononuclear cells (PBMCs), taken at new diagnosis, from a patient treated with antithyroid drugs. CDR3 in amino acids: CASSPRAKSSYNGQFF. The CDR3, as DNA: TGTGCCAGCTCACCACGGGCTAAGAGCTCCTACAATGGGCAGTTCTTC.